Listed here are 14 T cell receptor beta chains from one sample, sequenced in a study of cytomegalovirus exposure and HLA in healthy donors. PCR amplification relied on 60 Vbeta primers (plus 13 Jbeta primers). Sequenced by immunoSEQ multiplex PCR; TCRdb stores in-frame clones only, minus some. The repertoire includes 150,000 to 180,000 clones, around 79% of them detected once, and approximately 8% sits in the top ten. Sequenced input: PBMCs. All receptors derive from a man aged 25-45 years in good health and CMV-seropositive.

The chain links TRBV11-3 to TRBJ2-3; D may be TRBD1 (5 bases). The germline V and J ends were trimmed by 4 bases and 0 bases, with 17 bases remaining between them. Germline CDR1 reads SGHNT; CDR2 reads YENEEA. The CDR3 extends over 17 amino acids. The CDR3 is CASSSNEGHDSTDTQYF. As DNA, the CDR3 is TGTGCCAGCAGCTCGAACGAAGGACACGATAGCACAGATACGCAGTATTTT.

The rearrangement uses TRBV19 and TRBJ2-1, with 7 nucleotides matching TRBD2. The CDR3 is made up of 15 amino acids. V gave up 4 bases and J gave up 6 bases; unmatched junction bases: 9. Germline V gene sequence: CDR1 LNHDA, CDR2 SQIVND (reference sequence). CDR3 region: CASSTPGLGSNEQFF. CDR3 DNA: TGTGCCAGTAGTACCCCCGGACTAGGATCCAATGAGCAGTTCTTC.

The chain carries TRBV6-4 and TRBJ1-1, with 7 bases lining up with TRBD1. V lost 3 bases, J lost 10 bases, and 8 bases stayed unmatched. Germline lookup yields CDR1 MRHNA and CDR2 SNTAGT. CDR3 size: 13 residues. The CDR3 DNA sequence: TGTGCCAGCAGTGAATACAGGGGTGGGTCAGCTTTCTTT. Its protein product is CASSEYRGGSAFF.

This chain links TRBV5-1 with TRBJ2-3, with D possibly matching TRBD2 (6 bases). The V and J ends lost 4 bases and 6 bases respectively, with 21 bases between them. The CDR3 is 16 residues long. Germline values: CDR1 SGHRS, CDR2 YFSETQ. CDR3 region: CASSRGGTGGSDTQYF. Here the CDR3 DNA reads TGCGCCAGCAGCCGAGGAGGGACTGGGGGTTCTGATACGCAGTATTTT.

This clone was counted once. The chain employs TRBV9 and TRBJ2-3; 9 nucleotides align to TRBD2. The germline gives CDR1 SGDLS, CDR2 YYNGEE. The CDR3 has 17 residues. Trimming took 2 bases from V and 1 from J; bases not matched to a gene: 8. The CDR3 DNA reads TGTGCCAGCAGCGTCCTTCAGCGGGGGGACGGCACAGATACGCAGTATTTT. It translates to CASSVLQRGDGTDTQYF.

The J gene is TRBJ2-7, the V gene TRBV18; TRBD1 matches 11 bases. J was trimmed by 7 bases and V by 2 bases; bases with no gene match: 10. CDR1 KGHSH and CDR2 LQKENI come from the germline V gene. This CDR3 contains 16 residues. In DNA, the CDR3 is TGTGCCAGCTCACCAACCGGGACAGGGGGATATGGGGAGCAGTACTTC. Its translation: CASSPTGTGGYGEQYF. The whole variable domain, filled in from reference TRBV18 and TRBJ2-7, reads NAGVMQNPRHLVRRRGQEARLRCSPMKGHSHVYWYRQLPEEGLKFMVYLQKENIIDESGMPKERFSAEFPKEGPSILRIQQVVRGDSAAYFCASSPTGTGGYGEQYFGPGTRLTVT.

The genes are TRBV27 and TRBJ2-7, with D possibly being TRBD2 (5 bases). V was pared by 2 bases and J by 3 bases, with 11 bases between. The germline V gene has CDR1 MNHEY and CDR2 SMNVEV (reference sequence). This CDR3 spans 14 amino acids. CDR3 protein: CASSLNGIYYEQYF. The CDR3 nucleotides read TGTGCCAGCAGTTTAAACGGGATCTACTACGAGCAGTACTTC.

The chain couples TRBV27 to TRBJ2-1, with 11 bases fitting TRBD2. Germline V gives CDR1 MNHEY, CDR2 SMNVEV (reference sequence). This CDR3 region has 14 residues. V was clipped by 1 base and J by 7 bases; unmatched bases: 0. CDR3 sequence (DNA): TGTGCCAGCAGTTTATGGACTAGCGGGAATGAGCAGTTCTTC. Translating gives CASSLWTSGNEQFF.

J is TRBJ2-5 and V is TRBV18; 8 nucleotides agree with TRBD2. V shed 0 bases, J shed 0 bases, and the junction held 0 bases outside the gene matches. CDR1 is KGHSH, CDR2 LQKENI, per germline. The CDR3 is 15 residues long. The CDR3 DNA follows: TGTGCCAGCTCACCACCGGGACTAGACCAAGAGACCCAGTACTTC. Translated: CASSPPGLDQETQYF.

The rearrangement uses TRBV29-1 and TRBJ1-3, with TRBD1 matching 8 bases. V lost 4 bases, J lost 2 bases, and 4 bases stayed unmatched. From germline, CDR1 is SQVTM and CDR2 ANQGSEA. The CDR3 is 14 residues long. The CDR3 region has the DNA TGCAGCGTTGCTAAGACAGGGGCTGGAAACACCATATATTTT. It translates to CSVAKTGAGNTIYF.

The V and J genes are TRBV27 and TRBJ2-7; D not certain. V was trimmed by 5 bases and J by 4 bases, leaving 18 bases between them. Germline V CDR1 and CDR2: MNHEY, SMNVEV (reference sequence). The CDR3 contains 15 residues. The CDR3 loop is CASSPLISSSYEQYF. The DNA of the CDR3 is TGTGCCAGCAGTCCTCTCATAAGCTCCTCATACGAGCAGTACTTC.

The CDR3 is CASSLEGTDGSPLHF. The CDR3 nucleotides read TGTGCCAGCAGTTTAGAGGGGACAGACGGTTCACCCCTCCACTTT. The chain employs TRBV28 and TRBJ1-6; 7 bases align to TRBD1. After removal of 2 bases from V and 9 bases from J, the junction contained 7 bases not matched to a gene. The CDR3 runs 15 residues. Germline loops: CDR1 MDHEN, CDR2 SYDVKM.

V usage is TRBV6-5 and J usage is TRBJ1-2, with TRBD1 matching over 7 bases. Germline assignment: CDR1 MNHEY and CDR2 SVGAGI. V was clipped by 2 bases and J by 4 bases; unmatched bases: 7. The CDR3 contains 15 residues. CDR3 DNA sequence: TGTGCCAGCAGTTACGACGGGACAGCTACCTATGGCTACACCTTC. This sequence encodes CASSYDGTATYGYTF.

The rearrangement uses TRBV20-1 and TRBJ1-5; a weak D match, TRBD1 (5 bases). Trimming took off 7 bases at V and 7 bases at J, with 11 bases between the two ends. CDR1 DFQATT and CDR2 SNEGSKA come from the germline V gene (reference sequence). This CDR3 has 11 residues. The CDR3 protein is CSVREEQPQHF. For the CDR3, the DNA is TGCAGTGTCAGGGAAGAACAGCCCCAGCATTTT.